These 26 T cell receptor beta chains originate from one sample sequenced in a study of T cell repertoires in cytomegalovirus infection. Their antigens are not known. TCRdb re-derived calls from the reads in MiXCR, one entry per CDR3 protein. The table includes under 850,000 distinct CDR3 sequences, around 35% detected once. The starting material was cultured PBMCs, obtained from culture after CMV antigen stimulation. The source of these receptors is a human donor in good health (CMV status not recorded). Some clones in this sample may be carry-over from other donors' samples.

This clonotype was seen many times. The chain recombines TRBV7-2 with TRBJ1-3; TRBD1 is a possible D gene (6 bases). The CDR3 spans 15 residues. Trimming removed 1 base at V and 3 bases at J, with 10 bases between. Germline V gene data show CDR1 as SGHTA and CDR2 as FQGNSA. The CDR3 spells CASSLGTDLGNTIYF. The DNA of the CDR3 is TGTGCCAGCAGCTTAGGGACAGACCTTGGAAACACCATATATTTT.

The V gene is TRBV18, the J gene TRBJ1-1; no firm D call. The CDR3 is made up of 15 amino acids. Germline-derived CDR1 and CDR2 are KGHSH and LQKENI. V gave up 2 bases and J gave up 1 base, with 11 bases separating them. CDR3 amino acids: CASSPTGSPNTEAFF. The DNA of the CDR3 is TGTGCCAGCTCACCAACGGGCAGTCCGAACACTGAAGCTTTCTTT.

The J gene is TRBJ2-1, the V gene TRBV5-6, with 7 bases fitting TRBD2. J gave up 2 bases and V 4 bases, and 9 bases lay outside the gene matches. Per germline, CDR1 SGHDT and CDR2 YYEEEE. The CDR3 contains 16 residues. CDR3 coding DNA: TGTGCCAGCAGCCCTATCGCCGGGACTACCTACAATGAGCAGTTCTTC. Amino acids: CASSPIAGTTYNEQFF.

This clonotype was seen only a few times. The genes are TRBV4-1 and TRBJ1-6; 7 bases are shared with TRBD1. Germline V gives CDR1 MGHRA, CDR2 YSYEKL. This CDR3 contains 15 residues. Unmatched junction bases numbered 9, after V lost 6 bases and J lost 7 bases. The CDR3: CASRQLQGLNSPLHF. CDR3 DNA: TGCGCCAGCAGGCAACTACAGGGGTTGAATTCACCCCTCCACTTT.

This clonotype was counted at least ten times. The V gene is TRBV7-2, the J gene TRBJ1-4, with 7 positions matching TRBD1. Per germline, CDR1 SGHTA and CDR2 FQGNSA. J gave up 6 bases and V 6 bases, and 7 bases lay outside the gene matches. The CDR3 totals 14 residues. CDR3 residues: CASRTTGSDEKLFF. Written as DNA, the CDR3 is TGTGCCAGCAGAACGACAGGGTCGGATGAAAAACTGTTTTTT.

The chain uses TRBV12-3 or TRBV12-4 and TRBJ1-1; TRBD1 matches 8 bases. The CDR3 runs to 12 residues. The trim removed 5 bases at V and 6 bases at J, leaving 2 bases unmatched. The CDR3 bases are TGTGCCAGCAGTGGGACAGGCCCTGAAGCTTTCTTT. Encoded protein: CASSGTGPEAFF.

There are a few counts of this clonotype. The V and J genes are TRBV12-3 or TRBV12-4 and TRBJ2-3; D not certain. CDR3 size: 14 residues. Trimming took off 5 bases at V and 6 bases at J, with 15 bases between the two ends. The CDR3 loop reads CASSPSQSVDTQYF. CDR3 coding DNA: TGTGCCAGCAGTCCCTCCCAGAGTGTCGATACGCAGTATTTT.

This clonotype was seen a handful of times. The chain is built from TRBV12-3 or TRBV12-4 and TRBJ2-7; D is unclear. The CDR3 has 13 residues. With 3 bases removed from V and 3 bases from J, the gap between germline ends came to 9 bases. The CDR3 loop reads CASSFSQVYEQYF. The CDR3 DNA reads TGTGCCAGCAGTTTTTCGCAGGTCTACGAGCAGTACTTC.

V and J are TRBV28 and TRBJ2-5; the match to TRBD1 covers 8 bases. Trimming cost V 2 bases and J 0 bases; bases outside gene matches: 2. Germline lookup yields CDR1 MDHEN and CDR2 SYDVKM. The CDR3 has 15 residues. The CDR3 loop is CASSLRDRYQETQYF. The DNA for the CDR3 is TGTGCCAGCAGTTTAAGGGACAGGTACCAAGAGACCCAGTACTTC.

The chain has TRBV7-6 and TRBJ2-7; possible D gene TRBD1, 6 bases. The V and J ends lost 5 bases and 1 base respectively, with 12 bases between them. Germline CDR1 and CDR2: SGHVS and FNYEAQ. This CDR3 comprises 14 residues. Here the CDR3 DNA reads TGTGCCAGCAGCCCCGGGACACGGTCCTACGAGCAGTACTTC. Translation: CASSPGTRSYEQYF.

This chain joins TRBV3-1 and TRBJ2-7, with D possibly being TRBD2 (6 bases). The CDR3 is 16 amino acids. V was cut by 7 bases and J by 3 bases, with 22 bases left in between. Germline-derived CDR1 and CDR2 are LGHDT and YNNKEL (reference sequence). CDR3 sequence (DNA): TGTGCCAGCACAAGTTTAGGAGGGGCGAAGCTCTACGAGCAGTACTTC. It is translated as CASTSLGGAKLYEQYF.

This chain joins TRBV6-1 and TRBJ1-3, with D unclear. Germline assignment: CDR1 MNHNS and CDR2 SASEGT. The CDR3 has 14 residues. V lost 7 bases, J lost 0 bases, and 10 bases lay in between. The CDR3 DNA reads TGTGCCAGCATGCGCAGATACTCTGGAAACACCATATATTTT. Amino acids: CASMRRYSGNTIYF.

The V call is TRBV19, the J call TRBJ1-1; D not certain. The CDR3 contains 15 residues. V lost 4 bases to trimming and J lost 1 base, with 13 bases between them. Looked up from germline, CDR1 is LNHDA and CDR2 is SQIVND (reference sequence). CDR3 coding DNA: TGTGCCAGTAGTACACGACAAGGGCCGAACACTGAAGCTTTCTTT. It encodes CASSTRQGPNTEAFF.

This clonotype was observed at least ten times. V and J are TRBV7-2 and TRBJ1-1; D is undetermined. There are 13 residues in the CDR3. The V gene's germline CDR1 is SGHTA and CDR2 FQGNSA. With 3 bases removed from V and 3 bases from J, the gap between germline ends came to 8 bases. CDR3: CASSFVGHTEAFF. The DNA of the CDR3 is TGTGCCAGCAGCTTCGTCGGGCACACTGAAGCTTTCTTT.

This clonotype was observed a handful of times. J is TRBJ2-1 and V is TRBV6-2 or TRBV6-3, with a possible D match to TRBD2 (6 bases). This CDR3 comprises 16 residues. Trimming took off 5 bases at V and 3 bases at J, with 17 bases between the two ends. Germline CDR1 is MNHEY and CDR2 is SVGEGT. The CDR3 DNA reads as TGTGCCAGCAGTGCGCACCGGGACTCCTTCTACAATGAGCAGTTCTTC. Its protein is CASSAHRDSFYNEQFF.

The CDR3 protein is CASSESGRGYGYTF. The CDR3 nucleotides are TGTGCCAGCAGTGAATCAGGCAGGGGCTATGGCTACACCTTC. This sequence joins TRBV25-1 and TRBJ1-2, with D possibly TRBD1 on 6 matching bases. V was pared by 1 base and J by 4 bases, with 10 bases between. Per germline, CDR1 MGHDK and CDR2 SYGVNS. The CDR3 has 14 amino acids.

This clonotype was seen more than once but under ten times. The chain has TRBV4-3 and TRBJ1-3; D possibly corresponds to TRBD1 (6 bases). The ends were cut back, 2 bases at V and 0 bases at J, with 20 bases in the middle. CDR3 length: 19 amino acids. Germline CDR1 reads LGHNA; CDR2 reads YSLEER. For the CDR3, the DNA is TGCGCCAGCAGCCAATACCGGACAGAGTCCTATACCTCTGGAAACACCATATATTTT. Encoded protein: CASSQYRTESYTSGNTIYF.

This clonotype has more than one count but fewer than ten. The rearrangement links TRBV10-2 to TRBJ2-2; 9 bases are a match to TRBD2. The CDR3 has 14 residues. Trimming at V came to 11 bases and at J to 6 bases, leaving 10 bases not matched to a gene. Germline V gene lookup returns CDR1 WSHSY and CDR2 SAAADI. Here the CDR3 reads CAGALGGRAGELFF. CDR3 nucleotide sequence: TGCGCCGGGGCCCTCGGCGGGAGGGCCGGGGAGCTGTTTTTT.

This clonotype appeared many times. V usage is TRBV7-2 and J usage is TRBJ2-7; D remains ambiguous. CDR1 and CDR2 from the germline V gene are SGHTA and FQGNSA. This CDR3 comprises 15 residues. V lost 1 base, J lost 0 bases, and 10 bases lay in between. CDR3 coding DNA: TGTGCCAGCAGCTTAGTTAGCACTGACTCCTACGAGCAGTACTTC. Translating gives CASSLVSTDSYEQYF.

This clonotype was observed a handful of times. The chain employs TRBV19 and TRBJ1-2; D ambiguous. Germline CDR1 and CDR2: LNHDA and SQIVND (reference sequence). The CDR3 sequence is 14 residues long. V was trimmed by 5 bases and J by 3 bases, leaving 13 bases between them. The CDR3 region is CASSSAPGDYGYTF. In DNA form, the CDR3 reads TGTGCCAGTAGTTCGGCCCCCGGGGACTATGGCTACACCTTC.

The V and J genes are TRBV15 and TRBJ2-1, with no clear D. CDR3 length: 12 residues. Germline CDR1 LNHNV, CDR2 YYDKDF (reference sequence). Trimming pared 7 bases from V and 5 bases from J, leaving 9 bases between. The CDR3 sequence is CATIGRHNEQFF. The CDR3 DNA reads as TGTGCCACCATTGGCAGACACAATGAGCAGTTCTTC.

This clonotype was counted between two and nine times. The chain joins TRBV19 to TRBJ2-1, with D hard to call. The CDR3 has 15 residues. The V gene's germline CDR1 is LNHDA and CDR2 SQIVND (reference sequence). The V gene lost 6 bases and the J gene lost 7 bases, with 19 bases spanning the gap. The CDR3 DNA is TGTGCCAGTAGGACATCCGAGGCCCAAGAAAATGAGCAGTTCTTC. Its translation: CASRTSEAQENEQFF.

The CDR3: CSASIGGRGGPVRNEQFF. The DNA of the CDR3 is TGCAGTGCTAGTATCGGTGGGCGGGGGGGCCCCGTACGCAATGAGCAGTTCTTC. The chain couples TRBV20-1 to TRBJ2-1; 9 bases map to TRBD2. This CDR3 region has 18 residues. In germline, CDR1 is DFQATT, CDR2 SNEGSKA (reference sequence). J gave up 6 bases and V 3 bases, and 18 bases lay outside the gene matches.

The chain employs TRBV6-1 and TRBJ1-1; TRBD1 agrees at 7 bases. Germline V lookup: CDR1 MNHNS, CDR2 SASEGT. The CDR3 has 11 amino acids. V lost 8 bases, J lost 5 bases, and 2 bases stayed unmatched. CDR3 protein: CASPRGTEAFF. The CDR3 bases are TGTGCCAGCCCCAGGGGGACTGAAGCTTTCTTT.

The chain carries TRBV6-2 or TRBV6-3 and TRBJ2-1, with 14 bases matching TRBD2. The CDR3 length is 18 residues. Germline V gene sequence: CDR1 MNHEY, CDR2 SVGEGT. V lost 2 bases to trimming and J lost 6 bases; unmatched junction nucleotides: 9. This CDR3 is CASSYPSGTSGSVNEQFF. The CDR3 nucleotides read TGTGCCAGCAGTTACCCGTCCGGGACTAGCGGGAGTGTCAATGAGCAGTTCTTC.

This clonotype showed up just a few times. V is TRBV7-2 and J is TRBJ1-2; D gene unclear. The CDR3 is 14 residues long. Germline values: CDR1 SGHTA, CDR2 FQGNSA. Deletions cut 1 base from V and 2 bases from J, with 8 bases between. The CDR3 region has the DNA TGTGCCAGCAGCTTAGGTCCGGTAAACTATGGCTACACCTTC. Encoded protein: CASSLGPVNYGYTF.